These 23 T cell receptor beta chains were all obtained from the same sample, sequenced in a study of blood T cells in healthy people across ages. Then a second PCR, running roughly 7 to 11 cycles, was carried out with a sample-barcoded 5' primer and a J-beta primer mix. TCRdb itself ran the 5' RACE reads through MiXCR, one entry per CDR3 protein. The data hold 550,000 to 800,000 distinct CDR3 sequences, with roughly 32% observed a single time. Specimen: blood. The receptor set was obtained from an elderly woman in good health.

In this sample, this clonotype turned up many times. CDR3 sequence: CSARVLRDRGLVRETQYF. DNA of the CDR3: TGCAGTGCTAGAGTTCTCCGGGACAGGGGGCTAGTGAGGGAGACCCAGTACTTC. The genes are TRBV20-1 and TRBJ2-5; 12 bases fit TRBD1. This CDR3 is built from 18 residues. V trimming: 1 base; J trimming: 5 bases; junction bases outside the gene matches: 14. CDR1 is DFQATT, CDR2 SNEGSKA, per germline (reference sequence).

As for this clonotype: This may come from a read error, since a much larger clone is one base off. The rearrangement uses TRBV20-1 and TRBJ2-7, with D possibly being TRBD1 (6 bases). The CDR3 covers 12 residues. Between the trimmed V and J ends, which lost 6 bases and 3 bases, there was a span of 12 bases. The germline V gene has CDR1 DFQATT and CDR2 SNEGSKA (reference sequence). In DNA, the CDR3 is TGCAGTGCGAGGGGGACATGCTACGAGCAGTACTTC. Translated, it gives CSARGTCYEQYF.

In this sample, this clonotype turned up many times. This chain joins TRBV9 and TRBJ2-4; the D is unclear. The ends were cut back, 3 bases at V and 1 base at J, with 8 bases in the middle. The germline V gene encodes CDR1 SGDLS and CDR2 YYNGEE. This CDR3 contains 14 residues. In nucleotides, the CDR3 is TGTGCCAGCAGCGGAACCGGGGCCAAAAACATTCAGTACTTC. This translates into CASSGTGAKNIQYF.

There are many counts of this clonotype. The CDR3 region has the DNA TGTGCCAGCAGCCAAGTGACAAGTTCACCCCTCCACTTT. Translating it yields CASSQVTSSPLHF. The chain links TRBV4-2 to TRBJ1-6; D remains ambiguous. In germline, CDR1 is LGHNA, CDR2 YNFKEQ. The CDR3 extends over 13 amino acids. V was pared by 1 base and J by 9 bases, with 7 bases between.

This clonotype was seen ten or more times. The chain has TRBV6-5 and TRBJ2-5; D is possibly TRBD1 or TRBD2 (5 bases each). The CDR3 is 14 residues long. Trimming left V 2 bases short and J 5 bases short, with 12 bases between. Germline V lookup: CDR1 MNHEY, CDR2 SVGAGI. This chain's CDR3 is CASSYGLEGETQYF. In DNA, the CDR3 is TGTGCCAGCAGTTACGGTTTAGAGGGGGAGACCCAGTACTTC.

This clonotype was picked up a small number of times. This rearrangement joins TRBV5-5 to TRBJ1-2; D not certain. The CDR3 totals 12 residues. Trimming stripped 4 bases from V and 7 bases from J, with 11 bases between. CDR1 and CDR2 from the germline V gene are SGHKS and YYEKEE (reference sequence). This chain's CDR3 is CASSALVPGYTF. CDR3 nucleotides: TGTGCCAGCAGCGCTCTGGTGCCTGGCTACACCTTC.

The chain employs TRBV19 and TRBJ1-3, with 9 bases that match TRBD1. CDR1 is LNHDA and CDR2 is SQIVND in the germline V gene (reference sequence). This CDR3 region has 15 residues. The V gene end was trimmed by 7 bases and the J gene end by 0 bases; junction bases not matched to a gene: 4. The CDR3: CASTPGQGSGNTIYF. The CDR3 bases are TGTGCCAGTACTCCGGGACAGGGCTCTGGAAACACCATATATTTT.

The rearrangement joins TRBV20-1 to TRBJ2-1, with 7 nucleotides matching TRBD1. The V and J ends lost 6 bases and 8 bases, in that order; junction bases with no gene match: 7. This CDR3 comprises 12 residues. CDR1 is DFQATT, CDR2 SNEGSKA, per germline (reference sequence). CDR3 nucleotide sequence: TGCAGTGCCCCGGACAGGCGCGATGAGCAGTTCTTC. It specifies CSAPDRRDEQFF.

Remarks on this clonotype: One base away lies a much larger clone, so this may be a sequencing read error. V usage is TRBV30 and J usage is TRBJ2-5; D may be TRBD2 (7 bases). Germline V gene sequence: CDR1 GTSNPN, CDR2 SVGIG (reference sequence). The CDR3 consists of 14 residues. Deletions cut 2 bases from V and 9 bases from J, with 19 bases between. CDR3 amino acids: CAWSYGGLEEAQYF. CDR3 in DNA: TGTGCCTGGAGTTACGGGGGGCTTGAGGAGGCCCAGTACTTC.

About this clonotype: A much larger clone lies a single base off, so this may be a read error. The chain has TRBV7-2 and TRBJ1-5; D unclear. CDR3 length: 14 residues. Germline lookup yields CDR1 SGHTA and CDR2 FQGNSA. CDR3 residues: CASSSYYSNQLQHF. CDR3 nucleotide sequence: TGTGCCAGCAGCTCCTATTATAGCAATCAGCTCCAGCATTTT.

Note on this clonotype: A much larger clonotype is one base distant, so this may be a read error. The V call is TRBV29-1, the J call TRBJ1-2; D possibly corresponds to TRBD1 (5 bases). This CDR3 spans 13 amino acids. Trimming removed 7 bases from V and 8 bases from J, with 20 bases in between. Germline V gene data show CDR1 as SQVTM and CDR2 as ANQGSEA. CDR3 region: CSAGAWSGEGYTF. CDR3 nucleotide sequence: TGCAGCGCCGGGGCCTGGTCTGGGGAAGGCTACACCTTC.

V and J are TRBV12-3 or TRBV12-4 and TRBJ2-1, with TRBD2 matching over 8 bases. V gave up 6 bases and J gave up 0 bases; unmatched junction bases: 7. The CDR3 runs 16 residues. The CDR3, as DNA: TGTGCCAGCAGCTTGGGCGGGGGGCCCTCCTACAATGAGCAGTTCTTC. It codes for CASSLGGGPSYNEQFF.

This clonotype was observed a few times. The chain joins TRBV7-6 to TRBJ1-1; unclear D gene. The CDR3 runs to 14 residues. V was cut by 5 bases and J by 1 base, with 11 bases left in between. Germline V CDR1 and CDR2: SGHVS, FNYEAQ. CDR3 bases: TGTGCCAGCAGCCAGGCAGAGACGAACACTGAAGCTTTCTTT. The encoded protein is CASSQAETNTEAFF.

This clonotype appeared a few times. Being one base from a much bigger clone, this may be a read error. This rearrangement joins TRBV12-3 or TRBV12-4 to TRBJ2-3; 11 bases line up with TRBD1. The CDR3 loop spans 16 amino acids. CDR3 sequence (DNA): TGTGCCAGCAGACCTCGGACAGGGGGCTTGGCAGATACGGAGTATTTT. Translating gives CASRPRTGGLADTEYF.

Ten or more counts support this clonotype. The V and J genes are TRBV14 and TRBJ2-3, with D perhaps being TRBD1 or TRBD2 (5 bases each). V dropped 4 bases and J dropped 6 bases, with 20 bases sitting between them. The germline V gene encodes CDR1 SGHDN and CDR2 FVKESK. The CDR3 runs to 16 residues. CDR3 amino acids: CASSPRARAGTDTQYF. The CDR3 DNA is TGTGCCAGCAGCCCCCGGGCAAGGGCAGGGACCGATACGCAGTATTTT.

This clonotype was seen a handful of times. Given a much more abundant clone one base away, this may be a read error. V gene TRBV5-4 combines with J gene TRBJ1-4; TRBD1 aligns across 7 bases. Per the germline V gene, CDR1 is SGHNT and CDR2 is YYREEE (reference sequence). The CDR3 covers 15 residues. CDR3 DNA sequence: TGTGCCAGCAGCTTGGGAGGGGGCTACGGTGAAAAACGGTTTTTT. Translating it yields CASSLGGGYGEKRFF. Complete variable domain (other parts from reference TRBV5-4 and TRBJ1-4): ETGVTQSPTHLIKTRGQQVTLRCSSQSGHNTVSWYQQALGQGPQFIFQYYREEENGRGNFPPRFSGLQFPNYSSELNVNALELDDSALYLCASSLGGGYGEKRFFGSGTQLSVL.

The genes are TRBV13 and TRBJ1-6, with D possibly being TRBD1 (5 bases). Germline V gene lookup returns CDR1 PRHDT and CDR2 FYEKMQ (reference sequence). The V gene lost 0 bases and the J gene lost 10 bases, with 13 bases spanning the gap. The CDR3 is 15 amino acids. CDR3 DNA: TGTGCCAGCAGCTTAGGCCGTTTGGGGGGATCACCCCTCCACTTT. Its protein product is CASSLGRLGGSPLHF.

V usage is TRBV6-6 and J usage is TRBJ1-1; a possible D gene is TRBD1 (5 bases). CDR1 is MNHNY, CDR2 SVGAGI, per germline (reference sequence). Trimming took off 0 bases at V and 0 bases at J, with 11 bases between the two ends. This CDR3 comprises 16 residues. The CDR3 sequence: CASSYSIGTMNTEAFF. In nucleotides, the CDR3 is TGTGCCAGCAGTTACTCTATAGGGACGATGAACACTGAAGCTTTCTTT.

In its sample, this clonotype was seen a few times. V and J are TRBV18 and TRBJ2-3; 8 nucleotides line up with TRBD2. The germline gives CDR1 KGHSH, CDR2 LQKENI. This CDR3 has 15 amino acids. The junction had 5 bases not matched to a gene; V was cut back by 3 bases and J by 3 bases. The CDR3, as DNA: TGTGCCAGCTCACCCCGGACTAGCAATACAGATACGCAGTATTTT. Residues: CASSPRTSNTDTQYF.

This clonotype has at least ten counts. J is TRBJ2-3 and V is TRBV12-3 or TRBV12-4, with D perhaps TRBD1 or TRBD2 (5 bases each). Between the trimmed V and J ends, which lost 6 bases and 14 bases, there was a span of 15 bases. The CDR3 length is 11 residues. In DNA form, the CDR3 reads TGTGCCAGCAGCTCCGGGACCGCGACGTATTTT. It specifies CASSSGTATYF.

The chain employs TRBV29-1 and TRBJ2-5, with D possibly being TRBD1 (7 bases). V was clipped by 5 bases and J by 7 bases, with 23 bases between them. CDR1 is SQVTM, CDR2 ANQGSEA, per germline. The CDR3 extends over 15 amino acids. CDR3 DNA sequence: TGCAGCGTTCACGGAGGGGGCGGGGTTGACGGGACCCAGTACTTC. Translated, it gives CSVHGGGGVDGTQYF.

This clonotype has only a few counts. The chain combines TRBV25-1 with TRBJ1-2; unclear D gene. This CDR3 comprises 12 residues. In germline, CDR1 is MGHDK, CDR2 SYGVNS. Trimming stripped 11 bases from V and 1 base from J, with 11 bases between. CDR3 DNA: TGTGCCGGCTATAGGGATAACTATGGCTACACCTTC. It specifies CAGYRDNYGYTF.

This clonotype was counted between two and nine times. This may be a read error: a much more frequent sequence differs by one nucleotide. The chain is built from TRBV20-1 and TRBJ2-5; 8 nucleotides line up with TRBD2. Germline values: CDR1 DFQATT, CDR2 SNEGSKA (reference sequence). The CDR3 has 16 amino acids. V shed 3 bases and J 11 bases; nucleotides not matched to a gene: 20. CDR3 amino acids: CSASDTGTRIWNEQYF. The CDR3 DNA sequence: TGCAGTGCTAGTGACACCGGGACTAGGATTTGGAATGAGCAGTACTTC.